The next 10 T cell receptor beta chains were all read from a single sample in a study of blood T cell repertoires in COVID-19. Some clones are missing from TCRdb's copy, which holds only in-frame ones; the method was immunoSEQ multiplex PCR. The repertoire holds around 130,000 clones, around 88% seen once, with 2% to 2.5% in the top ten. The sequencing sample was made of PBMCs or T cells enriched from blood (not recorded which). The receptors were sampled from a woman between 50 and 59 years old who had recovered from COVID-19.

V is TRBV19 and J is TRBJ2-5, with 12 bases lining up with TRBD2. This CDR3 has 17 residues. The V and J ends lost 3 bases and 2 bases, in that order; junction bases with no gene match: 7. Germline V CDR1 and CDR2: LNHDA, SQIVND (reference sequence). As DNA, the CDR3 is TGTGCCAGTAGTATTGCTAGCGGGGGGGCTCGGCAAGAGACCCAGTACTTC. This sequence encodes CASSIASGGARQETQYF.

This clone was recorded only once. The chain is built from TRBV16 and TRBJ2-2; no reliable D call. Per the germline V gene, CDR1 is KGHSY and CDR2 is FQNENV. The length of the CDR3 is 12 residues. V was clipped by 4 bases and J by 6 bases, with 6 bases between them. The CDR3 DNA sequence: TGTGCCAGCAGCCCAAGCGCCGGGGAGCTGTTTTTT. Amino acid sequence: CASSPSAGELFF.

This chain's CDR3 is CASSQAVSGFATYEQYF. The CDR3 nucleotides are TGTGCCAGCAGCCAAGCTGTGTCAGGCTTCGCGACCTACGAGCAGTACTTC. This chain links TRBV14 with TRBJ2-7; D unclear. Germline-derived CDR1 and CDR2 are SGHDN and FVKESK. This CDR3 has 17 amino acids. V lost 1 base and J lost 2, with 18 bases in between.

The rearrangement uses TRBV18 and TRBJ1-2, with TRBD1 as a possible D gene (5 bases). Looked up from germline, CDR1 is KGHSH and CDR2 is LQKENI. V was trimmed by 10 bases and J by 5 bases, leaving 17 bases between them. The CDR3 extends over 13 amino acids. CDR3 sequence (DNA): TGTGCCACCCGACCGCGGGACTCATATGGCTACACCTTC. This sequence encodes CATRPRDSYGYTF.

This clone was observed a few times. The gene calls are TRBV16 and TRBJ1-4, with D possibly being TRBD1 (6 bases). Germline CDR1 reads KGHSY; CDR2 reads FQNENV. Trimming took off 1 base at V and 5 bases at J, with 11 bases between the two ends. CDR3 length: 15 residues. The CDR3 DNA is TGTGCCAGCAGCCAATTACAGGGAAGGAATGAAAAACTGTTTTTT. Its translation is CASSQLQGRNEKLFF.

This chain joins TRBV7-8 and TRBJ2-4, with TRBD2 identical over 13 bases. The J segment lost 0 bases and the V segment lost 5 bases, leaving 13 bases of the junction unmatched. Germline loops: CDR1 SGHVS, CDR2 FQNEAQ. This CDR3 is 20 amino acids long. The CDR3 sequence: CASSLEPRRTSGGAKNIQYF. The CDR3, as DNA: TGTGCCAGCAGCCTAGAACCCCGACGGACTAGCGGGGGAGCCAAAAACATTCAGTACTTC.

The chain has TRBV5-1 and TRBJ2-7; D perhaps matches TRBD1 (6 bases). The CDR3 length is 12 residues. The V and J ends lost 2 bases and 6 bases respectively, with 9 bases between them. CDR1 and CDR2 (germline): SGHRS, YFSETQ. As DNA, the CDR3 is TGCGCCAGCAGCTTACAGGGTTCCGAGCAGTACTTC. This codes for CASSLQGSEQYF.

The rearrangement links TRBV19 to TRBJ2-1, with 9 bases fitting TRBD1. This CDR3 is 15 amino acids long. Trimming cost V 5 bases and J 3 bases; bases outside gene matches: 5. Germline V gene lookup returns CDR1 LNHDA and CDR2 SQIVND (reference sequence). CDR3 in amino acids: CASSSRDRVYNEQFF. The CDR3 nucleotides are TGTGCCAGTAGTTCTCGGGACAGGGTCTACAATGAGCAGTTCTTC.

The CDR3 DNA sequence: TGTGCCAGCAGCCAAGATGGGCAGGGGGCAAGAAACACCATATATTTT. It yields the protein CASSQDGQGARNTIYF. The chain recombines TRBV3-1 (or the pseudogene TRBV3-2) with TRBJ1-3, with TRBD1 matching 8 bases. The V and J ends lost 0 bases and 5 bases, in that order; junction bases with no gene match: 6. The CDR3 has 16 residues. From germline, CDR1 is LGHDT and CDR2 YNNKEL (reference sequence).

The genes are TRBV2 and TRBJ1-4; 7 bases are shared with TRBD1. The CDR3 extends over 14 amino acids. Germline-derived CDR1 and CDR2 are SNHLY and FYNNEI. V shed 5 bases, J shed 6 bases, and the junction held 6 bases outside the gene matches. The CDR3, as DNA: TGTGCCAGCAGTTTACAGGGGTACCATGAAAAACTGTTTTTT. Protein sequence: CASSLQGYHEKLFF.